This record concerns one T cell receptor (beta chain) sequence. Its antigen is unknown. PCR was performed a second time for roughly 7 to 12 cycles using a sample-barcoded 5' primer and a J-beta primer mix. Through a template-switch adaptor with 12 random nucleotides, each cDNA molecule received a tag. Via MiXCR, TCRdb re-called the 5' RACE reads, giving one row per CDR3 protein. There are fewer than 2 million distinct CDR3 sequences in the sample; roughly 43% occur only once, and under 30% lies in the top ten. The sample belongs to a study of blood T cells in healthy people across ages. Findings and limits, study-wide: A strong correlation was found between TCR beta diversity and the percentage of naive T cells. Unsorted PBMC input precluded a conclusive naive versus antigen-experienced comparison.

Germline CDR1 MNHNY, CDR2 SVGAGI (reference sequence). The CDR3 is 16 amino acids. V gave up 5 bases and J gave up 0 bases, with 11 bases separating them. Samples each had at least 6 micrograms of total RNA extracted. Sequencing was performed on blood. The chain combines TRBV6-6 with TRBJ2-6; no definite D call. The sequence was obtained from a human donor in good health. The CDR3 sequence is CASSPIGVSGANVLTF. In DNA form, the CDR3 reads TGTGCCAGCAGTCCCATCGGCGTCTCTGGGGCCAACGTCCTGACTTTC.